Below, one T cell receptor beta chain is given with its context. The antigen is undetermined. The V gene lost 3 bases and the J gene lost 8 bases, with 11 bases spanning the gap. The germline CDR1 and CDR2 sequences are SNHLY and FYNNEI. CDR3 length: 13 residues. This specimen belongs to a study of T cell responses to AZD1222 COVID-19 vaccine. Whole-study findings and limits: The sample set comprised mostly white British donors with more females, and clonal diversity was possibly underestimated. Repertoires were obtained solely post-peak T cell response. Only a handful of AZD1222 recipients were seropositive at baseline. Two AZD1222 administrations were followed by greater Spike-specific TCR breadth and depth.

Assay used: immunoSEQ multiplex PCR; TCRdb lists only in-frame clones, some missing. In the table there are some 100,000 clones, 80% to 90% of which are singletons. The sequencing here drew on peripheral blood, taken on day 0 of AZD1222 vaccination. This receptor was obtained from an adult in good health. The gene calls are TRBV2 and TRBJ1-3, with D unclear. CDR3 protein: CASSDSGPHTIYF. In DNA, the CDR3 is TGTGCCAGCAGTGACTCAGGCCCACACACCATATATTTT.